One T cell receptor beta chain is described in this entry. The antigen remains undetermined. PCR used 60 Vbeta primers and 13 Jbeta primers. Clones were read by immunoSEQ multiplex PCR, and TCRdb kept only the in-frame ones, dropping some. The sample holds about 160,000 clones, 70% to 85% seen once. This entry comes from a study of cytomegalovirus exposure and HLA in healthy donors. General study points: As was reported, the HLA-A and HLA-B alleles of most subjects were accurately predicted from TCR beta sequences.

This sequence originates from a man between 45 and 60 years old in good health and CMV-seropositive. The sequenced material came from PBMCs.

The chain's CDR3 is CASSHGSPPHTQYF. Here the CDR3 DNA reads TGTGCCAGCAGTCACGGTTCCCCTCCCCATACGCAGTATTTT. V usage is TRBV28 and J usage is TRBJ2-3, with D unresolved. V was clipped by 5 bases and J by 7 bases, with 16 bases between them. Per the germline V gene, CDR1 is MDHEN and CDR2 is SYDVKM. This CDR3 contains 14 residues.